The 15 T cell receptor beta chains reported below all come from one sample, sequenced in a study of blood T cell repertoires in COVID-19. Method: immunoSEQ multiplex PCR; TCRdb's copy keeps in-frame clones and lacks some. The sample includes roughly 280,000 clones, roughly 90% of them seen just once. Specimen: peripheral blood. These receptors all come from a woman under 40 with COVID-19, enrolled during active disease.

The chain couples TRBV10-3 to TRBJ1-5; 12 nucleotides agree with TRBD1. V lost 2 bases and J lost 2; bases outside the gene matches: 10. The germline V gene encodes CDR1 ENHRY and CDR2 SYGVKD. CDR3 length: 19 amino acids. The CDR3 reads CAISEPGTGGGVGNQPQHF. CDR3 sequence (DNA): TGTGCCATCAGTGAGCCCGGGACAGGGGGCGGGGTAGGCAATCAGCCCCAGCATTTT.

V usage is TRBV27 and J usage is TRBJ1-2, with 10 bases aligning to TRBD1. J lost 7 bases, V lost 5 bases, and 4 bases had no gene match. The CDR3 covers 13 residues. Germline assignment: CDR1 MNHEY and CDR2 SMNVEV (reference sequence). As DNA, the CDR3 is TGTGCCAGCAGTCCGACAGGGGGCGTTGGCTACACCTTC. This sequence encodes CASSPTGGVGYTF.

This chain connects TRBV15 to TRBJ1-4; TRBD1 matches 7 bases. CDR1 and CDR2 from the germline V gene are LNHNV and YYDKDF (reference sequence). The ends lost 5 bases at V and 3 bases at J; junction bases unmatched: 6. The CDR3 has 15 residues. CDR3 loop: CATSPRQGANEKLFF. The CDR3 coding sequence is TGTGCCACCAGCCCGCGACAGGGTGCTAATGAAAAACTGTTTTTT.

This clone was observed a few times. Relative to the germline gene, one junction end is altered; a read error may explain this. This chain connects TRBV28 to TRBJ1-1; no clear D gene. The germline V gene encodes CDR1 MDHEN and CDR2 SYDVKM. The CDR3 loop spans 17 amino acids. This CDR3 is CASSLWGGAGIVTEAFF. CDR3 nucleotides: TGTGCCAGCAGTCTATGGGGTGGAGCGGGTATAGTTACTGAAGCTTTCTTT.

V is TRBV4-3 and J is TRBJ1-4, with D tentatively TRBD1 (5 bases). The length of the CDR3 is 15 residues. The germline V gene has CDR1 LGHNA and CDR2 YSLEER. Trimming cost V 0 bases and J 4 bases, with 9 bases left between them. The CDR3 DNA sequence: TGCGCCAGCAGCCAAGATGGACACAGTAATGAAAAACTGTTTTTT. Protein sequence: CASSQDGHSNEKLFF.

This chain links TRBV7-9 with TRBJ2-6; no definite D call. With 5 bases removed from V and 2 bases from J, the gap between germline ends came to 16 bases. CDR3 size: 17 residues. Germline V gives CDR1 SEHNR, CDR2 FQNEAQ (reference sequence). The CDR3 sequence is CASSAQGSGPGANVLTF. CDR3 bases: TGTGCCAGCAGCGCCCAAGGATCGGGTCCTGGGGCCAACGTCCTGACTTTC.

In this sample, this clone turned up once. One end of the junction varies from germline; a read error may be responsible. The chain couples TRBV5-5 to TRBJ2-1, with TRBD2 identical over 8 bases. Germline V lookup: CDR1 SGHKS, CDR2 YYEKEE (reference sequence). This CDR3 has 13 residues. CDR3 sequence (DNA): TGTGCCAGCGGACTAGCTTCCTCCAATGAGCAGTTCTTC. Protein product: CASGLASSNEQFF. Full variable domain (rest looked up from reference TRBV5-5 and TRBJ2-1): DAGVTQSPTHLIKTRGQQVTLRCSPISGHKSVSWYQQVLGQGPQFIFQYYEKEERGRGNFPDRFSARQFPNYSSELNVNALLLGDSALYLCASGLASSNEQFFGPGTRLTVL.

V is TRBV5-5 and J is TRBJ2-7, with 7 bases aligning to TRBD2. V was clipped by 4 bases and J by 7 bases; unmatched bases: 8. Per germline, CDR1 SGHKS and CDR2 YYEKEE (reference sequence). This CDR3 comprises 13 residues. This chain's CDR3 is CASSRTGGLEQYF. CDR3 DNA sequence: TGTGCCAGCAGCCGGACGGGGGGACTAGAGCAGTACTTC.

This chain uses TRBV7-9 with TRBJ2-5; D might be TRBD2 (5 bases). The V gene lost 4 bases and the J gene lost 1 base, with 16 bases spanning the gap. Germline V CDR1 and CDR2: SEHNR, FQNEAQ (reference sequence). The CDR3 loop spans 16 amino acids. As DNA, the CDR3 is TGTGCCAGCAGCTCAGGTCGGGCGGGCTCCCAAGAGACCCAGTACTTC. Amino acids: CASSSGRAGSQETQYF.

The V gene is TRBV7-3, the J gene TRBJ2-7; D is possibly TRBD2 (6 bases). The CDR3 length is 13 residues. Between the trimmed V and J ends, which lost 5 bases and 6 bases, there was a span of 14 bases. The germline V gene encodes CDR1 SGHTA and CDR2 FQGTGA. The CDR3 DNA sequence: TGTGCCAGCAGCCCAAGAGCGCGGGGCGAGCAGTACTTC. Protein sequence: CASSPRARGEQYF.

The CDR3 reads CASSLAGGLETQYF. For the CDR3, the DNA is TGCGCCAGCAGCTTGGCCGGGGGGTTAGAGACCCAGTACTTC. The gene calls are TRBV5-1 and TRBJ2-5, with 7 bases identical to TRBD2. Germline V gene lookup returns CDR1 SGHRS and CDR2 YFSETQ. The CDR3 loop spans 14 amino acids. Germline trimming cut 0 bases from V and 4 bases from J; bases unmatched to any gene: 3. Looking up the rest from reference TRBV5-1 and TRBJ2-5 gives the full variable domain: KAGVTQTPRYLIKTRGQQVTLSCSPISGHRSVSWYQQTPGQGLQFLFEYFSETQRNKGNFPGRFSGRQFSNSRSEMNVSTLELGDSALYLCASSLAGGLETQYFGPGTRLLVL.

As for this clone: Other DNA sequences in this sample translate to the same CDR3. The chain links TRBV6-6 to TRBJ2-7; the D is unclear. Germline loops: CDR1 MNHNY, CDR2 SVGAGI (reference sequence). This CDR3 is 11 amino acids long. Trimming removed 8 bases at V and 2 bases at J, with 7 bases between. The CDR3 coding sequence is TGTGCCAGCGGCACACCCTACGAGCAGTACTTC. Translated: CASGTPYEQYF.

This chain connects TRBV9 to TRBJ1-5; TRBD1 matches 8 bases. Germline V gene lookup returns CDR1 SGDLS and CDR2 YYNGEE. The length of the CDR3 is 14 residues. The J segment lost 4 bases and the V segment lost 4 bases, leaving 4 bases of the junction unmatched. The chain's CDR3 is CASSPQGANQPQHF. Here the CDR3 DNA reads TGTGCCAGCAGCCCTCAGGGGGCGAATCAGCCCCAGCATTTT.

This chain connects TRBV7-3 to TRBJ2-3; D is possibly TRBD2 (7 bases). Germline CDR1 is SGHTA and CDR2 is FQGTGA. There are 17 residues in the CDR3. Trimming stripped 0 bases from V and 2 bases from J, with 15 bases between. The CDR3 region is CASSLTGGLSYTDTQYF. CDR3 coding DNA: TGTGCCAGCAGCTTAACGGGGGGGCTCTCCTACACAGATACGCAGTATTTT.

The chain joins TRBV9 to TRBJ2-3; D gene ambiguous. Trimming shortened V by 2 bases and J by 2 bases, and 3 bases separated the two germline ends. Germline CDR1 is SGDLS and CDR2 is YYNGEE. CDR3 length: 12 residues. DNA for the CDR3: TGTGCCAGCAGCGTTAACACAGATACGCAGTATTTT. As protein: CASSVNTDTQYF.